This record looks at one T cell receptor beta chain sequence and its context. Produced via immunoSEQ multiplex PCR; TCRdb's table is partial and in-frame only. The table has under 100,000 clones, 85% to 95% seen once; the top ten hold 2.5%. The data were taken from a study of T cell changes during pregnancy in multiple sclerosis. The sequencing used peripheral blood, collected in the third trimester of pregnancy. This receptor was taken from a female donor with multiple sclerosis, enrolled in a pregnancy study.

The CDR3 sequence is CASSLIGGGLNEQFF. In nucleotides, the CDR3 is TGTGCCAGCAGCTTAATAGGAGGCGGGCTCAATGAGCAGTTCTTC. The chain employs TRBV7-3 and TRBJ2-1; D may be TRBD2 (5 bases). With 1 base removed from V and 6 bases from J, the gap between germline ends came to 13 bases. This CDR3 is built from 15 residues. Germline assignment: CDR1 SGHTA and CDR2 FQGTGA. Together with reference TRBV7-3 and TRBJ2-1, the CDR3 gives the full variable domain: GAGVSQTPSNKVTEKGKYVELRCDPISGHTALYWYRQSLGQGPEFLIYFQGTGAADDSGLPNDRFFAVRPEGSVSTLKIQRTERGDSAVYLCASSLIGGGLNEQFFGPGTRLTVL.